This section outlines one T cell receptor beta chain sequence together with its context. Trimming stripped 8 bases from V and 9 bases from J, with 17 bases between. CDR1 is MNHEY and CDR2 is SMNVEV in the germline V gene (reference sequence). This CDR3 contains 13 residues. This study enrolled people aged about 18 to 95 from 24 US geographic areas. The sample is drawn from a study of blood T cell repertoires in COVID-19. Looking at the study overall: The United States, Italy and Spain were the sources of the acute and convalescent COVID-19 samples.

Measured with immunoSEQ multiplex PCR; TCRdb has only the in-frame clones, and not every one. The sample has 110,000 to 150,000 clones, 80% to 85% seen once. The sequence derives from a man aged 35 to 55 with acute COVID-19. Sample: PBMCs or T cells enriched from blood (not recorded which). This sequence joins TRBV27 and TRBJ1-5; D gene uncertain. The CDR3 reads CASALSDLRPQHF. Written as DNA, the CDR3 is TGTGCCAGCGCACTATCCGATTTGAGGCCCCAGCATTTT.